The source of this TCR beta chain is a study of T cell responses to AZD1222 COVID-19 vaccine. Study-wide points: The study sampled repertoires only after the peak T cell response.

Per germline, CDR1 ENHRY and CDR2 SYGVKD. This CDR3 is 13 amino acids long. V was clipped by 3 bases and J by 2 bases, with 8 bases between them. The data were produced by immunoSEQ multiplex PCR, yet TCRdb's version contains in-frame clones alone and is incomplete. The sample consists of roughly 170,000 clones, around 87% of them appearing once. Comments on this clone: Its specificity is unknown.

The chain employs TRBV10-3 and TRBJ2-7; no clear D gene. This clonotype was obtained from an adult in good health. This sample comprised peripheral blood, obtained on day 0 of AZD1222 vaccination. CDR3 sequence: CAISEDTTYEQYF. CDR3 in DNA: TGTGCCATCAGTGAAGACACCACCTACGAGCAGTACTTC.